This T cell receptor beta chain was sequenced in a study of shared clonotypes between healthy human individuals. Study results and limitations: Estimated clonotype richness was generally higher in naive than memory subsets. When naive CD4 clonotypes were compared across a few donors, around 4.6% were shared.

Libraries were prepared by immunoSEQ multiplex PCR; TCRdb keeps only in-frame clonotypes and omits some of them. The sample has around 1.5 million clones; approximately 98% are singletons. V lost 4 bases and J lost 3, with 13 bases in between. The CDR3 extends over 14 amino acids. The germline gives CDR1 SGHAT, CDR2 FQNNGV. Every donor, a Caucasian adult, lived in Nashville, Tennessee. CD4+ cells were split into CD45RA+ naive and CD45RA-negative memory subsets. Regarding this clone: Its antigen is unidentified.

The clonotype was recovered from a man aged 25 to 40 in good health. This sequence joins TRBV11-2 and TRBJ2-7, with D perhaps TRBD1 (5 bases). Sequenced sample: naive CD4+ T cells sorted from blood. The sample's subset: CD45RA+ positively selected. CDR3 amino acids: CASSSNPGIYEQYF. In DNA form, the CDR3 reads TGTGCCAGCAGCTCTAATCCAGGGATCTACGAGCAGTACTTC.